This T cell receptor (beta chain) appears in the sequencing data of a study of blood T cell repertoires in COVID-19. About the research overall: The study drew acute and convalescent COVID-19 samples from the United States, Italy and Spain. The analysed material was cDNA or gDNA that came from T cells, B-cell-depleted T cells, or PBMCs.

CDR1 is LGHDT and CDR2 is YNNKEL in the germline V gene (reference sequence). Trimming took off 4 bases at V and 6 bases at J, with 16 bases between the two ends. The CDR3 has 14 residues. Individuals aged about 18 to 89 years were recruited from some 26 US areas. Membership in each cohort depended on participant-reported clinical history. Data came from immunoSEQ multiplex PCR; TCRdb stores just in-frame clones and leaves some out. In the table there are fewer than 250,000 clones, over 80% of which are singletons. The source of this sequence is a woman younger than 45 with acute COVID-19. This chain uses TRBV3-1 (or the pseudogene TRBV3-2) with TRBJ2-7, with D maybe TRBD2 (5 bases). Sequencing used PBMCs or T cells enriched from blood (not recorded which). The CDR3 region is CASSRTISGGEQYF. CDR3 DNA sequence: TGTGCCAGCAGCCGCACCATAAGCGGAGGCGAGCAGTACTTC.